Below are 26 T cell receptor beta chains sequenced from a single sample in a study of human T cells and chemical hapten exposure. Time point indicated: patch test 1, 2 weeks after DPC sensitization. As to treatment: therapeutic diphenylcyclopropenone sensitization with weekly scalp DPC. MiXCR, run by TCRdb on the RACE reads, gives a single entry per CDR3 protein. The sample carries approximately 80,000 distinct CDR3 sequences, about 6.8% recorded once. The specimen comprised whole blood, sampled in connection with sensitization to the hapten diphenylcyclopropenone (DPC). Receptors originate from a woman in her twenties or thirties with alopecia areata. Some clones in this sample may be carry-over from other donors' samples.

The chain uses TRBV29-1 and TRBJ2-4, with no clear D. Germline lookup yields CDR1 SQVTM and CDR2 ANQGSEA. The CDR3 is made up of 15 amino acids. Trimming removed 0 bases at V and 9 bases at J, with 18 bases between. The CDR3 nucleotides are TGCAGCGTTGAAGATCGGTCTAGTCAGTTTTTCATTCAGTACTTC. Translation: CSVEDRSSQFFIQYF. Together with reference TRBV29-1 and TRBJ2-4, the CDR3 gives the full variable domain: SAVISQKPSRDICQRGTSLTIQCQVDSQVTMMFWYRQQPGQSLTLIATANQGSEATYESGFVIDKFPISRPNLTFSTLTVSNMSPEDSSIYLCSVEDRSSQFFIQYFGAGTRLSVL.

This clonotype was counted between two and nine times. This sequence joins TRBV6-1 and TRBJ1-1; 8 bases fit TRBD1. This CDR3 is 15 amino acids long. Germline CDR1 is MNHNS and CDR2 is SASEGT. V shed 3 bases, J shed 4 bases, and the junction held 7 bases outside the gene matches. The CDR3 spells CASSDRQGRSTEAFF. The CDR3 DNA reads TGTGCCAGCAGTGACCGACAGGGGAGGAGCACTGAAGCTTTCTTT.

This clonotype was observed many times. V is TRBV18 and J is TRBJ1-2; D ambiguous. Looked up from germline, CDR1 is KGHSH and CDR2 is LQKENI. The CDR3 sequence is 13 residues long. Trimming shortened V by 4 bases and J by 2 bases, and 8 bases separated the two germline ends. The CDR3 protein is CASSLGENYGYTF. CDR3 nucleotide sequence: TGTGCCAGCTCACTTGGAGAAAACTATGGCTACACCTTC.

This chain joins TRBV2 and TRBJ2-1; D unclear. V was clipped by 8 bases and J by 10 bases, with 12 bases between them. The CDR3 runs to 11 residues. Germline CDR1 is SNHLY and CDR2 is FYNNEI. The CDR3 DNA is TGTGCCAGCGGATCATCATTAGAGCAGTTCTTC. This sequence encodes CASGSSLEQFF.

The V gene is TRBV20-1, the J gene TRBJ2-3; TRBD2 aligns across 12 bases. CDR3 length: 14 residues. Trimming took 6 bases from V and 5 from J; bases not matched to a gene: 6. Germline CDR1 reads DFQATT; CDR2 reads SNEGSKA (reference sequence). CDR3 region: CSAPTSGRLDTQYF. The CDR3 nucleotides read TGCAGTGCGCCGACTAGCGGGAGATTAGATACGCAGTATTTT.

This clonotype was observed many times. The chain employs TRBV15 and TRBJ1-5; D is uncertain. CDR1 and CDR2 (germline): LNHNV, YYDKDF (reference sequence). Trimming shortened V by 0 bases and J by 7 bases, and 13 bases separated the two germline ends. The CDR3 has 15 residues. The CDR3 region has the DNA TGTGCCACCAGCAGAGAAGCCGCGATGGGCCAGCCCCAGCATTTT. Translation gives CATSREAAMGQPQHF.

This clonotype was observed at least ten times. This sequence joins TRBV20-1 and TRBJ2-3; D remains ambiguous. In germline, CDR1 is DFQATT, CDR2 SNEGSKA (reference sequence). This CDR3 region has 16 residues. Between the trimmed V and J ends, which lost 5 bases and 0 bases, there was a span of 18 bases. The CDR3 DNA reads TGCAGTGCTCCGACTCATTTCCGTGGTAGCACAGATACGCAGTATTTT. Its translation: CSAPTHFRGSTDTQYF.

This clonotype was recorded at least ten times. This chain links TRBV2 with TRBJ1-4; TRBD1 agrees at 9 bases. The CDR3 spans 13 residues. With 8 bases clipped from V and 7 bases from J, the junction kept 5 bases outside the gene matches. The germline CDR1 and CDR2 sequences are SNHLY and FYNNEI. The CDR3 DNA sequence: TGTGCCAGCGACAGGGGGAGGGGTGAAAAACTGTTTTTT. Its protein product is CASDRGRGEKLFF.

This clonotype was detected many times. The V and J genes are TRBV12-3 or TRBV12-4 and TRBJ2-7, with 9 nucleotides matching TRBD1. The CDR3 is 15 amino acids. Trimming at V came to 5 bases and at J to 3 bases, leaving 8 bases not matched to a gene. CDR3 nucleotide sequence: TGTGCCAGCAGTCCGGGACAGGGTAATGGCTACGAGCAGTACTTC. Encoded protein: CASSPGQGNGYEQYF.

Turning to this clonotype: Just one base apart from a much larger clone, this may be a read error. The chain uses TRBV20-1 and TRBJ2-1; D unresolved. The germline V gene encodes CDR1 DFQATT and CDR2 SNEGSKA (reference sequence). The CDR3 contains 14 residues. CDR3 nucleotides: TGCAGTGGCCATGACCCTCTCACCGGTTATGAGAAGTTCTTC. Translated, it gives CSGHDPLTGYEKFF.

This clonotype has just a few counts. J is TRBJ2-1 and V is TRBV6-1, with D maybe TRBD2 (6 bases). Per the germline V gene, CDR1 is MNHNS and CDR2 is SASEGT. This CDR3 spans 16 amino acids. V shed 6 bases and J shed 0 bases, with 15 bases lying between them. For the CDR3, the DNA is TGTGCCAGCAGACGGGAGCTCGTGGGCTCCTACAATGAGCAGTTCTTC. This sequence encodes CASRRELVGSYNEQFF.

Ten or more counts support this clonotype. The genes are TRBV7-9 and TRBJ2-7; no definite D call. Trimming cost V 5 bases and J 10 bases, with 12 bases left between them. The CDR3 runs to 11 residues. The germline gives CDR1 SEHNR, CDR2 FQNEAQ (reference sequence). The DNA of the CDR3 is TGTGCCAGCAGCGCAATCACGAACCAGTACTTC. Protein product: CASSAITNQYF.

This clonotype has just a few counts. The CDR3 nucleotides read TGCGCCAGCAGCCCTAACCTAGTGGATCGTACGCAGTATTTT. Protein product: CASSPNLVDRTQYF. V is TRBV5-1 and J is TRBJ2-3; D gene ambiguous. Germline lookup yields CDR1 SGHRS and CDR2 YFSETQ. The CDR3 has 14 residues. Trimming removed 4 bases at V and 8 bases at J, with 17 bases between.

This clonotype occurred a few times. This sequence joins TRBV20-1 and TRBJ2-3, with 7 nucleotides matching TRBD2. The CDR3 has 13 residues. The germline V gene encodes CDR1 DFQATT and CDR2 SNEGSKA (reference sequence). After removal of 3 bases from V and 5 bases from J, the junction contained 5 bases not matched to a gene. CDR3 sequence reads: CSASYGREDTQYF. The CDR3 region has the DNA TGCAGTGCTAGTTATGGGAGGGAAGATACGCAGTATTTT.

This chain links TRBV20-1 with TRBJ1-4; tentatively, D is TRBD1 (5 bases). The ends were cut back, 1 base at V and 7 bases at J, with 10 bases in the middle. The CDR3 is 13 residues long. Per the germline V gene, CDR1 is DFQATT and CDR2 is SNEGSKA (reference sequence). The CDR3 DNA sequence: TGCAGTGCTAGAGGTCGGGGGAGTGAAAAACTGTTTTTT. It yields the protein CSARGRGSEKLFF.

This clonotype was recorded many times. This sequence joins TRBV20-1 and TRBJ2-3; perhaps TRBD2 as D (6 bases). CDR1 DFQATT and CDR2 SNEGSKA come from the germline V gene (reference sequence). CDR3 length: 14 amino acids. Trimming took off 5 bases at V and 1 base at J, with 13 bases between the two ends. The CDR3 nucleotides read TGCAGTGCTCCGGACTCGGGGGGCACAGATACGCAGTATTTT. This gives the protein CSAPDSGGTDTQYF.

The V gene is TRBV7-9, the J gene TRBJ1-2, with 8 bases that match TRBD1. Germline assignment: CDR1 SEHNR and CDR2 FQNEAQ (reference sequence). J was trimmed by 2 bases and V by 3 bases; bases with no gene match: 5. The CDR3 extends over 15 amino acids. The CDR3 loop reads CASSFPGQENYGYTF. DNA for the CDR3: TGTGCCAGCAGCTTTCCGGGACAGGAGAACTATGGCTACACCTTC.

The chain recombines TRBV6-6 with TRBJ1-2, with D maybe TRBD1 (6 bases). Looked up from germline, CDR1 is MNHNY and CDR2 is SVGAGI (reference sequence). The V end lost 5 bases, the J end lost 4 bases, and 17 bases lay between the germline ends. This CDR3 spans 15 amino acids. Here the CDR3 DNA reads TGTGCCAGCAGTCATCCCCAGGGGCCATTCTATGGCTACACCTTC. Its translation: CASSHPQGPFYGYTF.

The J gene is TRBJ1-5, the V gene TRBV27; a possible D gene is TRBD1 (6 bases). Germline V CDR1 and CDR2: MNHEY, SMNVEV (reference sequence). Deletions cut 1 base from V and 7 bases from J, with 11 bases between. This CDR3 has 14 residues. This CDR3 is CASSLWGGGQPQHF. In DNA, the CDR3 is TGTGCCAGCAGTTTATGGGGGGGCGGGCAGCCCCAGCATTTT.

This clonotype was observed a few times. The chain links TRBV5-1 to TRBJ2-5; 13 bases are shared with TRBD2. V was clipped by 0 bases and J by 4 bases; unmatched bases: 9. The CDR3 extends over 18 amino acids. Germline V CDR1 and CDR2: SGHRS, YFSETQ. CDR3 amino acids: CASSLATSGGPFAETQYF. The DNA for the CDR3 is TGCGCCAGCAGCTTGGCGACTAGCGGGGGGCCCTTCGCAGAGACCCAGTACTTC.

This clonotype was detected many times. The chain carries TRBV5-1 and TRBJ2-5; a possible D gene is TRBD1 (5 bases). With 3 bases removed from V and 1 base from J, the gap between germline ends came to 10 bases. The CDR3 consists of 14 residues. Germline V gene lookup returns CDR1 SGHRS and CDR2 YFSETQ. CDR3 loop: CASSSLDSQETQYF. CDR3 sequence (DNA): TGCGCCAGCAGCTCTTTAGACAGCCAAGAGACCCAGTACTTC.

This clonotype was observed at least ten times. The chain has TRBV12-3 or TRBV12-4 and TRBJ1-1; no clear D gene. Trimming pared 1 base from V and 3 bases from J, leaving 15 bases between. The CDR3 is 16 residues long. In nucleotides, the CDR3 is TGTGCCAGCAGTTTAGAGGCAGGCCGTTGGGACACTGAAGCTTTCTTT. This encodes CASSLEAGRWDTEAFF.

This clonotype has a count of ten or more. The CDR3 spells CASTDRGPYEQYF. CDR3 in DNA: TGTGCCAGCACGGACAGGGGGCCTTACGAGCAGTACTTC. The rearrangement joins TRBV3-1 to TRBJ2-7, with TRBD1 identical over 11 bases. V lost 7 bases, J lost 4 bases, and 3 bases stayed unmatched. Per the germline V gene, CDR1 is LGHDT and CDR2 is YNNKEL (reference sequence). The CDR3 spans 13 residues.

This clonotype was recorded a few times. The chain couples TRBV12-3 or TRBV12-4 to TRBJ1-5; the D is unclear. The CDR3 loop spans 13 amino acids. Between the trimmed V and J ends, which lost 5 bases and 3 bases, there was a span of 8 bases. This CDR3 reads CASSRRNNQPQHF. CDR3 in DNA: TGTGCCAGCAGTAGACGGAACAATCAGCCCCAGCATTTT.

This clonotype showed up just a few times. The gene calls are TRBV5-1 and TRBJ2-5; 8 bases map to TRBD2. Trimming cost V 7 bases and J 6 bases; bases outside gene matches: 17. Germline V CDR1 and CDR2: SGHRS, YFSETQ. The CDR3 has 16 amino acids. The CDR3 here is CASGIEAGVAGKTQYF. The CDR3 DNA is TGCGCCAGCGGAATCGAAGCGGGGGTGGCTGGAAAGACCCAGTACTTC.

This clonotype was seen more than once but under ten times. The chain is built from TRBV5-5 and TRBJ2-2; the D call may be TRBD1 or TRBD2 (5 bases each). This CDR3 contains 14 residues. Germline V lookup: CDR1 SGHKS, CDR2 YYEKEE (reference sequence). Trimming shortened V by 3 bases and J by 0 bases, and 6 bases separated the two germline ends. The CDR3 region is CASSSGPNTGELFF. Written as DNA, the CDR3 is TGTGCCAGCAGCTCGGGACCGAACACCGGGGAGCTGTTTTTT.